This paragraph reports one T cell receptor (beta chain). Trimming pared 2 bases from V and 2 bases from J, leaving 10 bases between. CDR1 SNHLY and CDR2 FYNNEI come from the germline V gene. This CDR3 is 14 amino acids long. These data are taken from a study of blood T cell repertoires in COVID-19. Across the study: Italy, Spain and the United States were the sources of the convalescent and acute COVID-19 samples.

How the authors handled the data: Reference gene primer amplification in the assay estimated nucleated cell counts. The method was immunoSEQ multiplex PCR; TCRdb's version includes in-frame clones alone and lacks a portion of them. V and J calls and clone size are given by that table; D and trimming were obtained from the DNA. The sample records tens of thousands of clones, 60% to 80% being singletons. Sequenced material: peripheral blood. This sequence was found in a human donor in a cohort sampled during active COVID-19. The chain uses TRBV2 and TRBJ2-7; possibly TRBD1 for D (5 bases). The CDR3 DNA reads as TGTGCCAGCAGTGAAACCAGGGTGGCCTACGAGCAGTACTTC. It specifies CASSETRVAYEQYF.